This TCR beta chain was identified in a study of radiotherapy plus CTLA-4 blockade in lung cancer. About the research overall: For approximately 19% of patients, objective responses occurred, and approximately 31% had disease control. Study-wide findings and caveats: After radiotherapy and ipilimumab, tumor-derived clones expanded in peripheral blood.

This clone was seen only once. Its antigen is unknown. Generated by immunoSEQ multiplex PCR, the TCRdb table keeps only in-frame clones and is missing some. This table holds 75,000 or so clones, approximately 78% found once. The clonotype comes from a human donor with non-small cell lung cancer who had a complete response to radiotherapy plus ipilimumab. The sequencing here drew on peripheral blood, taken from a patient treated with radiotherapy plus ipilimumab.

The CDR3 reads CASSELGRDYQPQHF. The CDR3, as DNA: TGTGCCAGCAGTGAACTCGGGAGAGACTATCAGCCCCAGCATTTT. This chain uses TRBV6-1 with TRBJ1-5; unclear D gene. The CDR3 contains 15 residues. Germline assignment: CDR1 MNHNS and CDR2 SASEGT. The V and J ends lost 2 bases and 5 bases respectively, with 13 bases between them.